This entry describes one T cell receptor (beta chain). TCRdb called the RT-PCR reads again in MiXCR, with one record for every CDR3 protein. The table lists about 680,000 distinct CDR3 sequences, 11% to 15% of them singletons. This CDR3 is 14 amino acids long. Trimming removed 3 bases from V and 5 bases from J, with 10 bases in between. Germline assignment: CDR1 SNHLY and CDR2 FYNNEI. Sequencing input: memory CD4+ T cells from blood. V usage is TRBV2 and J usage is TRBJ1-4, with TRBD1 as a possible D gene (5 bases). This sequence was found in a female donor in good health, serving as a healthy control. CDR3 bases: TGTGCCAGCAGTGATTTAACAGGAAATGAAAAACTGTTTTTT. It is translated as CASSDLTGNEKLFF.